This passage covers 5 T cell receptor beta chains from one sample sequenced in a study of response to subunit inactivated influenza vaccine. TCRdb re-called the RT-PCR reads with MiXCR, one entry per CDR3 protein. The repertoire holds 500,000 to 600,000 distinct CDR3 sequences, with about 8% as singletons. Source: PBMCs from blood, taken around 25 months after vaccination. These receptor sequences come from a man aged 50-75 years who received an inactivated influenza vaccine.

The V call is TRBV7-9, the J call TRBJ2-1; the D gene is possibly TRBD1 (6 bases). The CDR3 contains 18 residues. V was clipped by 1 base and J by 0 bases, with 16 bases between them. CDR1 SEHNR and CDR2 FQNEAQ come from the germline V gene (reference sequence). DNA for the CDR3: TGTGCCAGCAGCTTAGTAGGCTGGGACAAGAGCTCCTACAATGAGCAGTTCTTC. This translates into CASSLVGWDKSSYNEQFF. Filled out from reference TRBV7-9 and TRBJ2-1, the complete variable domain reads DTGVSQNPRHKITKRGQNVTFRCDPISEHNRLYWYRQTLGQGPEFLTYFQNEAQLEKSRLLSDRFSAERPKGSFSTLEIQRTEQGDSAMYLCASSLVGWDKSSYNEQFFGPGTRLTVL.

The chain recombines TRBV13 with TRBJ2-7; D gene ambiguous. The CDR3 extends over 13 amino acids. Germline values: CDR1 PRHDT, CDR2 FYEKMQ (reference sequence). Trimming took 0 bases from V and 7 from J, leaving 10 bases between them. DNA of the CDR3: TGTGCCAGCAGCTTAGGAACCTACGGGGAGCAGTACTTC. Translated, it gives CASSLGTYGEQYF. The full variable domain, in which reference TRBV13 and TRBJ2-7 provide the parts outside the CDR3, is AAGVIQSPRHLIKEKRETATLKCYPIPRHDTVYWYQQGPGQDPQFLISFYEKMQSDKGSIPDRFSAQQFSDYHSELNMSSLELGDSALYFCASSLGTYGEQYFGPGTRLTVT.

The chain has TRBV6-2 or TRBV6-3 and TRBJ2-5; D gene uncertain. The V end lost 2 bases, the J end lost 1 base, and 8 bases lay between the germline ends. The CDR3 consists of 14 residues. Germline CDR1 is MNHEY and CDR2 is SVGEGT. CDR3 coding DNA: TGTGCCAGCAGTTACCGGAGCTCCCAAGAGACCCAGTACTTC. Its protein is CASSYRSSQETQYF.

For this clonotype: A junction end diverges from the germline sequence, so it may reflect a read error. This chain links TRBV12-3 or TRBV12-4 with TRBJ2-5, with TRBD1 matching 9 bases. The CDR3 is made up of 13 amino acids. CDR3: CASSSTGGETQHF. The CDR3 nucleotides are TGTGCCAGCAGTTCGACAGGGGGTGAGACCCAGCACTTC.

CDR3 loop: CASTGTSGDASTDTQYF. CDR3 coding DNA: TGTGCCAGCACCGGGACAAGCGGGGACGCTAGCACAGATACGCAGTATTTT. This chain connects TRBV9 to TRBJ2-3; D is perhaps TRBD2 (7 bases). V was cut by 6 bases and J by 0 bases, with 20 bases left in between. The CDR3 contains 17 residues. Germline V lookup: CDR1 SGDLS, CDR2 YYNGEE.